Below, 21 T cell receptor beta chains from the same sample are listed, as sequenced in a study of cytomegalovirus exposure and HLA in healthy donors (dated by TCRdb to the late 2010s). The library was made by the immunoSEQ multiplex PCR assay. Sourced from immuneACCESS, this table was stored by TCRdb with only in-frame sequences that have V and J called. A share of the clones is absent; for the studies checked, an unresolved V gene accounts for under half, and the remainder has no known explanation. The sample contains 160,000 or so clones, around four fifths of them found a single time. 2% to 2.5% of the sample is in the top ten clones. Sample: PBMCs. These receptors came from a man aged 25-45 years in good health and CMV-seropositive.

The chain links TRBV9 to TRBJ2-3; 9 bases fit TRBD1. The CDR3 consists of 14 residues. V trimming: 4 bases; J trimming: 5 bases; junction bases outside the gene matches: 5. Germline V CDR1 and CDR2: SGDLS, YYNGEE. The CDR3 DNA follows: TGTGCCAGCAGCACCACAGGGGGCCTAGATACGCAGTATTTT. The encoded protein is CASSTTGGLDTQYF.

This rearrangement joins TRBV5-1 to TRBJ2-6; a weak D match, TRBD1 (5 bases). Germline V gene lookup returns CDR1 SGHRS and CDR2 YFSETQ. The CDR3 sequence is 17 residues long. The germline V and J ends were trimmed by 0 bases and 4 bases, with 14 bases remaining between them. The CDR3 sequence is CASSLAPSGLGANVLTF. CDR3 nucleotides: TGCGCCAGCAGCTTGGCCCCCTCAGGGCTCGGGGCCAACGTCCTGACTTTC.

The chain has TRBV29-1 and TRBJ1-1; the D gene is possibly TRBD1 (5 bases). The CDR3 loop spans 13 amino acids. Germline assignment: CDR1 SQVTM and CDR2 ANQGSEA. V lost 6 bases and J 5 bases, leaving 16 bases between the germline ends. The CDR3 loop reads CSVHGRAGTEAFF. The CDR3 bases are TGCAGCGTCCACGGGAGGGCAGGGACTGAAGCTTTCTTT.

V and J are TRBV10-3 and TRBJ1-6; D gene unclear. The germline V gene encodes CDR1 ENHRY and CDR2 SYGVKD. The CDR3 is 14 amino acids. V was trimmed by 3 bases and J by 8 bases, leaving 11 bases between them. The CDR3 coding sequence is TGTGCCATCAGTGATCCAGAGGAATATTCACCCCTCCACTTT. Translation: CAISDPEEYSPLHF.

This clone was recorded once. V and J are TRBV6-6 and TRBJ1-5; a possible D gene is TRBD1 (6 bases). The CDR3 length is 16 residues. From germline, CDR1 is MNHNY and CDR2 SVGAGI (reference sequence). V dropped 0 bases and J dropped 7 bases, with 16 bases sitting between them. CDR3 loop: CASSYSGQPPTQPQHF. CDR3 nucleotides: TGTGCCAGCAGTTACTCTGGACAGCCCCCCACCCAGCCCCAGCATTTT.

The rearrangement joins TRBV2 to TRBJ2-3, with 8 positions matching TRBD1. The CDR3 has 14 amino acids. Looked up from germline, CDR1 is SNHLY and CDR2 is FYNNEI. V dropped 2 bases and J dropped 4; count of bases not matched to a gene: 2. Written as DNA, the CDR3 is TGTGCCAGCAGTGAACAGGGGGCTCCAGATACGCAGTATTTT. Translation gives CASSEQGAPDTQYF.

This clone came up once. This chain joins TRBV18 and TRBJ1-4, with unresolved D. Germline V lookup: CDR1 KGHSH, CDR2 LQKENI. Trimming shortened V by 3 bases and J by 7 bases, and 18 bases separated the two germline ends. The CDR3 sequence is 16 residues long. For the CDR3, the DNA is TGTGCCAGCTCACCCGGAGCGGGCCGCCTATTTGAAAAACTGTTTTTT. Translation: CASSPGAGRLFEKLFF.

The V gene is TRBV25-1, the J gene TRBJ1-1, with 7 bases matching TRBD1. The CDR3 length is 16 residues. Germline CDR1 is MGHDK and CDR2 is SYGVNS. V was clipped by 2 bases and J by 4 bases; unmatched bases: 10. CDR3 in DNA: TGTGCCAGCAGTGAAAGAAGAGTGGCAGGGGGCACTGAAGCTTTCTTT. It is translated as CASSERRVAGGTEAFF.

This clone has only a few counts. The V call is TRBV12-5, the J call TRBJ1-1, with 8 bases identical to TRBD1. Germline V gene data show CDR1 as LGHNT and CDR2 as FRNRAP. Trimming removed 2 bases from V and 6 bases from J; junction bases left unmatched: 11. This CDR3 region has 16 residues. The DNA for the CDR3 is TGTGCTAGTGGTTTGTCGTTAGGACAGGGAGGGGCTGAAGCTTTCTTT. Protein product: CASGLSLGQGGAEAFF.

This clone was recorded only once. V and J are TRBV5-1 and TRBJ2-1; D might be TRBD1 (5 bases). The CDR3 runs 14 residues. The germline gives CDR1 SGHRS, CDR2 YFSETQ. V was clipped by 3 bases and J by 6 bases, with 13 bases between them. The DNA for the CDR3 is TGCGCCAGCAGCTCCGACAGCGAAGGCAATGAGCAGTTCTTC. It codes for CASSSDSEGNEQFF.

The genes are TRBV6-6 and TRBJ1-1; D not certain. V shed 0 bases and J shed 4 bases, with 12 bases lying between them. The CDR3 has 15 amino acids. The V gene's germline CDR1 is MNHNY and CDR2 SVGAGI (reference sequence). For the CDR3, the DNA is TGTGCCAGCAGTTACTCAATGGGAGGTAGCACTGAAGCTTTCTTT. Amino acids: CASSYSMGGSTEAFF.

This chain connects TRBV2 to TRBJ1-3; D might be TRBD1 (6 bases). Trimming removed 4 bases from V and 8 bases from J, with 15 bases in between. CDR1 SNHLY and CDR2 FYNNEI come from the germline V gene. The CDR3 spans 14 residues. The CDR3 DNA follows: TGTGCCAGCAGTGCTCAGGGGCTGGAGGACACCATATATTTT. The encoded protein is CASSAQGLEDTIYF.

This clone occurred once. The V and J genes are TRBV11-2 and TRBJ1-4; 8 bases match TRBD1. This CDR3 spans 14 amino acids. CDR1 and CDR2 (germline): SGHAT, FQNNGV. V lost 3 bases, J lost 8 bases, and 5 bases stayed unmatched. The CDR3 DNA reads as TGTGCCAGCAGCTTGACAGGGGTTTGGGAAAAACTGTTTTTT. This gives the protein CASSLTGVWEKLFF.

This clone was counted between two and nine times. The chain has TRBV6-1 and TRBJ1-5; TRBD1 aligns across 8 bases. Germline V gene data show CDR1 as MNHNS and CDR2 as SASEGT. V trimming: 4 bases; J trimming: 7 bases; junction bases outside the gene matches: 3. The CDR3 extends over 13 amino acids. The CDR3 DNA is TGTGCCAGCAGTGGACAGGGGAAACAGCCCCAGCATTTT. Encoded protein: CASSGQGKQPQHF.

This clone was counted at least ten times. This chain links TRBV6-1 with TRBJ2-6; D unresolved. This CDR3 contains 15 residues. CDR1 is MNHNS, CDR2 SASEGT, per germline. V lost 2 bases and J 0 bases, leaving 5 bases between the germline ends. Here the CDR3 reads CASSERSSGANVLTF. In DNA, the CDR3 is TGTGCCAGCAGTGAACGGAGCTCTGGGGCCAACGTCCTGACTTTC.

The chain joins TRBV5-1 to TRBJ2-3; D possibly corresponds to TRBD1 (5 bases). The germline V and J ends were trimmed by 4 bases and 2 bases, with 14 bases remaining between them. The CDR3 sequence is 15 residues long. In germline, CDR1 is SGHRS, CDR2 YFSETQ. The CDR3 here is CASSLVGVITDTQYF. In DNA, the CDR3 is TGCGCCAGCAGCCTCGTAGGGGTAATCACAGATACGCAGTATTTT.

The CDR3 protein is CASSKALTGEQFF. CDR3 DNA: TGTGCCAGCAGCAAAGCGCTCACGGGTGAGCAGTTCTTC. This sequence joins TRBV21-1 and TRBJ2-1; TRBD2 reflects the table's D call only, with no check against the DNA. TRBV21-1 counts as a pseudogene. The CDR3 runs to 13 residues.

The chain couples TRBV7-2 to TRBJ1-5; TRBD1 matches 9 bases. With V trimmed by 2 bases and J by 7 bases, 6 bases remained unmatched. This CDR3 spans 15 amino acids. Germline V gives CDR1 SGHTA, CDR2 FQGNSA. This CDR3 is CASSLNRGHRQPQHF. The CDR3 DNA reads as TGTGCCAGCAGCTTAAACAGGGGGCATAGACAGCCCCAGCATTTT.

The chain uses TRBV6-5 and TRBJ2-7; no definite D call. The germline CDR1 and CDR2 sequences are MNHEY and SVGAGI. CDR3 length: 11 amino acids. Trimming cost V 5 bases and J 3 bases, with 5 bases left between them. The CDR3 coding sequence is TGTGCCAGCAGTCAGAACTACGAGCAGTACTTC. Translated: CASSQNYEQYF.

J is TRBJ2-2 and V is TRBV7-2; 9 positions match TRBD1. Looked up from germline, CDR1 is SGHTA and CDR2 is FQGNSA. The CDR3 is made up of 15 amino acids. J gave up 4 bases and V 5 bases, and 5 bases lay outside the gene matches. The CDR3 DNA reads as TGTGCCAGCAGCCGGACAGGGGTTATCACCGGGGAGCTGTTTTTT. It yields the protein CASSRTGVITGELFF.

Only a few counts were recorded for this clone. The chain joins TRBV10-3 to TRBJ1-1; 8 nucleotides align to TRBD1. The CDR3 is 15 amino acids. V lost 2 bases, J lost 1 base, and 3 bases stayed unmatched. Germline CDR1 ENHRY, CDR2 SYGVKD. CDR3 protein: CAISERGTGNTEAFF. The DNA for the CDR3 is TGTGCCATCAGTGAGAGGGGGACAGGGAACACTGAAGCTTTCTTT.